This TCR beta chain was captured by sequencing in a study of T cell responses to AZD1222 COVID-19 vaccine. The assay was immunoSEQ multiplex PCR, and TCRdb's table has in-frame clones only and misses some. The data hold around 83,000 clones, with about 84% observed a single time. This CDR3 has 14 amino acids. Trimming took off 2 bases at V and 6 bases at J, with 10 bases between the two ends. Looked up from germline, CDR1 is SNHLY and CDR2 is FYNNEI. With regard to this clone: What it recognizes is unknown.

General study findings and limits: Spike-wide vaccine-associated CD4 TCRs dominated at 160-218 and 743-854.

The TCR sequence derives from an adult in good health. V is TRBV2 and J is TRBJ1-4; D is unclear. The material sequenced was peripheral blood, taken on day 0 of AZD1222 vaccination. The CDR3 loop reads CASSEIAADEKLFF. The CDR3 bases are TGTGCCAGCAGTGAAATTGCGGCAGATGAAAAACTGTTTTTT.